These 13 T cell receptor beta chains were all obtained from the same sample, sequenced in a study of blood T cell repertoires in COVID-19. Assay: immunoSEQ multiplex PCR; the TCRdb copy retains only in-frame clones and omits some. Among 130,000 to 150,000 clones listed, approximately 80% were seen once. The specimen was peripheral blood. The origin of the receptors is a woman aged 55-70 years with acute or convalescent COVID-19.

The chain carries TRBV28 and TRBJ2-7; 7 bases agree with TRBD1. The CDR3 loop spans 14 amino acids. Losses at the gene ends were 5 bases for V and 3 bases for J; bases not matched to a gene: 7. Germline-derived CDR1 and CDR2 are MDHEN and SYDVKM. In DNA form, the CDR3 reads TGTGCCAGCAGTCTAACAGGGGTAAGCTACGAGCAGTACTTC. Residues: CASSLTGVSYEQYF.

The J gene is TRBJ2-2, the V gene TRBV19; 8 bases agree with TRBD1. Looked up from germline, CDR1 is LNHDA and CDR2 is SQIVND (reference sequence). The CDR3 loop spans 18 amino acids. The junction had 12 bases not matched to a gene; V was cut back by 4 bases and J by 2 bases. CDR3 amino acids: CASSRPPTGAKNTGELFF. DNA for the CDR3: TGTGCCAGTAGTAGGCCCCCGACAGGGGCCAAAAACACCGGGGAGCTGTTTTTT.

This CDR3 reads CASSLDRGDSYEQYF. The CDR3 nucleotides are TGCGCCAGCAGCTTGGACAGGGGAGACTCCTACGAGCAGTACTTC. The gene calls are TRBV5-1 and TRBJ2-7; 7 positions match TRBD1. V lost 0 bases to trimming and J lost 0 bases; unmatched junction nucleotides: 3. Germline V gives CDR1 SGHRS, CDR2 YFSETQ. The CDR3 is 15 amino acids.

This clone was found a few times. The chain couples TRBV20-1 to TRBJ2-5, with D hard to call. The V gene's germline CDR1 is DFQATT and CDR2 SNEGSKA (reference sequence). The CDR3 is 11 residues long. V lost 3 bases, J lost 2 bases, and 4 bases lay in between. The CDR3 DNA is TGCAGTGCTAGGAGTCAAGAGACCCAGTACTTC. Protein product: CSARSQETQYF.

This chain links TRBV11-3 with TRBJ2-1; 7 bases are shared with TRBD2. This CDR3 region has 14 residues. With 5 bases clipped from V and 8 bases from J, the junction kept 9 bases outside the gene matches. The germline V gene has CDR1 SGHNT and CDR2 YENEEA. This CDR3 is CASSPREGLYEQFF. For the CDR3, the DNA is TGTGCCAGCAGCCCCAGGGAGGGTCTATATGAGCAGTTCTTC.

The chain carries TRBV19 and TRBJ1-5; D remains ambiguous. CDR1 LNHDA and CDR2 SQIVND come from the germline V gene (reference sequence). V was trimmed by 5 bases and J by 0 bases, leaving 8 bases between them. CDR3 length equals 14 residues. The CDR3 sequence: CASSPQDSNQPQHF. The CDR3 region has the DNA TGTGCCAGTAGTCCCCAGGATAGCAATCAGCCCCAGCATTTT.

The chain couples TRBV30 to TRBJ1-3, with TRBD1 as a possible D gene (5 bases). CDR3 length: 14 residues. V dropped 3 bases and J dropped 1 base, with 10 bases sitting between them. Germline CDR1 is GTSNPN and CDR2 is SVGIG (reference sequence). DNA for the CDR3: TGTGCCTGGAGGCGGGACCGGTCTGGAAACACCATATATTTT. Its translation is CAWRRDRSGNTIYF.

The V gene is TRBV28, the J gene TRBJ2-1, with 8 bases matching TRBD2. Germline-derived CDR1 and CDR2 are MDHEN and SYDVKM. The ends lost 1 base at V and 0 bases at J; junction bases unmatched: 5. The CDR3 covers 17 residues. CDR3 bases: TGTGCCAGCAGTTTATCTATTAGCGGGATCTCCTACAATGAGCAGTTCTTC. Amino acids: CASSLSISGISYNEQFF.

The chain employs TRBV5-4 and TRBJ2-7; D may be TRBD1 (5 bases). The V gene's germline CDR1 is SGHNT and CDR2 YYREEE (reference sequence). The CDR3 is 14 residues long. V shed 0 bases and J shed 2 bases, with 9 bases lying between them. The DNA of the CDR3 is TGTGCCAGCAGCTTGGGTTACAGGCCCTACGAGCAGTACTTC. Amino acid sequence: CASSLGYRPYEQYF.

The chain links TRBV29-1 to TRBJ1-2; D unresolved. Germline CDR1 is SQVTM and CDR2 is ANQGSEA. The CDR3 spans 12 residues. CDR3 in DNA: TGCAGTCCCTACACACGGGGTTCGGGCTACACCTTC. Its translation is CSPYTRGSGYTF. The full variable domain, rest sourced from reference TRBV29-1 and TRBJ1-2, is SAVISQKPSRDICQRGTSLTIQCQVDSQVTMMFWYRQQPGQSLTLIATANQGSEATYESGFVIDKFPISRPNLTFSTLTVSNMSPEDSSIYLCSPYTRGSGYTFGSGTRLTVV.

This sequence joins TRBV5-4 and TRBJ1-2, with D perhaps TRBD1 (5 bases). Per the germline V gene, CDR1 is SGHNT and CDR2 is YYREEE (reference sequence). The ends were cut back, 0 bases at V and 8 bases at J, with 11 bases in the middle. The CDR3 length is 13 residues. CDR3 coding DNA: TGTGCCAGCAGCTTGGATTCAGGGTGGGGCTACACCTTC. Its protein product is CASSLDSGWGYTF.

The rearrangement links TRBV28 to TRBJ1-5, with D hard to call. The ends were cut back, 7 bases at V and 4 bases at J, with 17 bases in the middle. Germline loops: CDR1 MDHEN, CDR2 SYDVKM. The CDR3 extends over 15 amino acids. The CDR3 protein is CASTLGGFENQPQHF. The CDR3 nucleotides are TGTGCCAGCACCCTTGGAGGGTTTGAGAATCAGCCCCAGCATTTT.

The gene calls are TRBV6-5 and TRBJ1-1, with D possibly matching TRBD1 (5 bases). The CDR3 is 15 amino acids. V was trimmed by 3 bases and J by 3 bases, leaving 14 bases between them. Looked up from germline, CDR1 is MNHEY and CDR2 is SVGAGI. In DNA form, the CDR3 reads TGTGCCAGCAGTTATTCAGGGCGGGGAGACACTGAAGCTTTCTTT. Residues: CASSYSGRGDTEAFF.